The clone carrying this T cell receptor (beta chain) was seen only a few times. What it recognizes is unknown. This entry is derived from a study of beta chain features in type 1 diabetes. Regarding the study as a whole: VDJ junctions sequenced from type 1 diabetes patients showed fewer insertions and more deletions. Sequencing of cDNA might inflate the share of cells that strongly express TCR.

cDNA synthesis used the whole RNA isolate, giving expressed TCRB sequences. The study sequenced naive, central memory and regulatory T cell samples to an average of around 3.4 million reads. The data were produced by immunoSEQ multiplex PCR, yet TCRdb's version contains in-frame clones alone and is incomplete. The sample consists of a few hundred thousand clones, 9.6% of them appearing once. The J segment lost 5 bases and the V segment lost 0 bases, leaving 1 base of the junction unmatched. CDR3 length equals 13 residues. In germline, CDR1 is SGHRS, CDR2 YFSETQ. The V gene is TRBV5-1, the J gene TRBJ2-7; TRBD2 aligns across 8 bases. Input material: naive CD4+ T cells from blood. The sequence was obtained from a woman aged 18-30 years in good health. CDR3 DNA sequence: TGCGCCAGCAGCTTGGGACTAGCGAACGAGCAGTACTTC. This codes for CASSLGLANEQYF.